The TCR beta chain described here comes from a study of cytomegalovirus exposure and HLA in healthy donors. Study outcomes and limitations: For presence/absence analyses, sequencing depth was assumed to be roughly uniform across donors. TCR beta V- and J-gene trimming was later associated with a missense DCLRE1C variant.

Comments on this clone: Its antigen is as yet unknown.

CDR1 and CDR2 from the germline V gene are SGHTA and FQGTGA. V trimming: 6 bases; J trimming: 7 bases; junction bases outside the gene matches: 6. This CDR3 comprises 15 residues. 60 Vbeta and 13 Jbeta primers were used in PCR. TCRdb's table, derived via immunoSEQ multiplex PCR, lists solely in-frame clones and lacks some. The data show around 200,000 clones, over 80% seen once. This rearrangement joins TRBV7-3 to TRBJ2-2; 12 bases fit TRBD2. The sample was PBMCs. This receptor was identified in a man aged 45-65 years in good health and CMV-seronegative. For the CDR3, the DNA is TGTGCCAGCAGTTTGACTAGCGGGAGTATCGGGGAGCTGTTTTTT. The encoded protein is CASSLTSGSIGELFF.